This T cell receptor beta chain emerged from a study of response to subunit inactivated influenza vaccine. TCRdb reprocessed the RT-PCR reads with MiXCR, giving one entry per CDR3 protein. Among about 500,000 distinct CDR3 sequences, approximately 15% were seen once, and the ten largest hold approximately 3%. V lost 5 bases, J lost 8 bases, and 6 bases stayed unmatched. CDR3 length: 14 residues. Looked up from germline, CDR1 is SGHTA and CDR2 is FQGNSA. The receptor's source is a man aged 45 to 70 who received an inactivated influenza vaccine. Sample: CD4+ T cells sorted from PBMCs, taken less than 30 months after vaccination. The gene calls are TRBV7-2 and TRBJ1-4; 9 positions agree with TRBD1. CDR3 nucleotide sequence: TGTGCCAGCAGCCAGGACAGGGGAAACGAAAAACTGTTTTTT. Its protein is CASSQDRGNEKLFF.